This T cell receptor (beta chain) was captured by sequencing in a study of cytomegalovirus exposure and HLA in healthy donors. Study-level points and caveats: One variant, a missense change in DCLRE1C, was linked in a later analysis to TCR beta V- and J-gene trimming. CMV serostatus was the only immune exposure information that was available. Sequencing likely caused a cluster of highly shared sequence variants. Presence/absence results assume similar sequencing depth per donor, which may not hold.

CDR3 size: 14 residues. Trimming took off 1 base at V and 4 bases at J, with 10 bases between the two ends. CDR1 and CDR2 from the germline V gene are SGHDN and FVKESK. Concerning this clone: No antigen is known for it.

Vbeta (60) and Jbeta (13) primers were used in the PCR. Repertoires were generated with immunoSEQ multiplex PCR, while TCRdb's copy carries only in-frame clones and drops some. Among 130,000 to 150,000 clones, about 78% were seen once, and the ten largest hold around 6.8%. Sequenced input: PBMCs. The chain is built from TRBV14 and TRBJ1-2; D is undetermined. The sequence derives from a man aged 40-49 years in good health and CMV-seropositive. The CDR3 DNA sequence: TGTGCCAGCAGCCAAGCTATTGTGAGCTATGGCTACACCTTC. Translated, it gives CASSQAIVSYGYTF.